What follows are 14 T cell receptor beta chains derived from one specimen sequenced in a study of radiotherapy plus CTLA-4 blockade in lung cancer. Assay used: immunoSEQ multiplex PCR; TCRdb lists only in-frame clones, some missing. The sample consists of about 62,000 clones, roughly 76% of them appearing once. Material: peripheral blood, obtained from a patient treated with radiotherapy plus ipilimumab. The receptors derive from a human donor with non-small cell lung cancer who had a complete response to radiotherapy plus ipilimumab.

This chain connects TRBV4-3 to TRBJ1-1; 7 bases are shared with TRBD1. The CDR3 is 16 amino acids. V lost 4 bases, J lost 4 bases, and 12 bases stayed unmatched. Germline assignment: CDR1 LGHNA and CDR2 YSLEER. The CDR3 here is CASSRSENRGGTEAFF. CDR3 nucleotide sequence: TGCGCCAGCAGCCGCTCGGAAAACAGGGGAGGCACTGAAGCTTTCTTT.

The chain combines TRBV6-1 with TRBJ1-2; 8 nucleotides match TRBD1. The CDR3 spans 15 residues. With 1 base clipped from V and 4 bases from J, the junction kept 5 bases outside the gene matches. Germline values: CDR1 MNHNS, CDR2 SASEGT. The CDR3: CASSEVGQGTYGYTF. CDR3 DNA: TGTGCCAGCAGTGAAGTTGGACAGGGTACCTATGGCTACACCTTC.

The rearrangement links TRBV5-4 to TRBJ2-5; 8 bases fit TRBD1. The J call may be wrong; the DNA end is better matched by TRBJ2-7. Germline assignment: CDR1 SGHNT and CDR2 YYREEE (reference sequence). This CDR3 contains 14 residues. CDR3 loop: CASSWRTTGDEQYF. For the CDR3, the DNA is TGTGCCAGCAGCTGGCGGACGACAGGGGACGAGCAGTACTTC.

This clone has just a few counts. The rearrangement joins TRBV4-3 to TRBJ2-6, with D possibly TRBD2 on 6 matching bases. Germline CDR1 and CDR2: LGHNA and YSLEER. Trimming removed 0 bases from V and 2 bases from J, with 11 bases in between. The CDR3 sequence is 17 residues long. The CDR3 DNA follows: TGCGCCAGCAGCCAAGATATCGGGGGTACTGGGGCCAACGTCCTGACTTTC. Protein sequence: CASSQDIGGTGANVLTF.

This sequence joins TRBV6-1 and TRBJ1-4; 9 bases line up with TRBD1. Trimming at V came to 7 bases and at J to 0 bases, leaving 3 bases not matched to a gene. CDR1 and CDR2 (germline): MNHNS, SASEGT. CDR3 length equals 15 residues. CDR3 amino acids: CASTGQGSTNEKLFF. CDR3 DNA sequence: TGTGCCAGCACCGGACAGGGGTCAACTAATGAAAAACTGTTTTTT.

The chain employs TRBV16 and TRBJ1-2; TRBD1 might be the D (6 bases). The CDR3 has 12 amino acids. Germline V gene data show CDR1 as KGHSY and CDR2 as FQNENV. V was pared by 4 bases and J by 5 bases, with 8 bases between. In DNA, the CDR3 is TGTGCCAGCAGCCGTACAGGGTATGGCTACACCTTC. Its protein product is CASSRTGYGYTF.

This chain links TRBV5-1 with TRBJ2-6; D is perhaps TRBD1 (7 bases). Trimming cost V 1 base and J 2 bases, with 13 bases left between them. From germline, CDR1 is SGHRS and CDR2 YFSETQ. CDR3 length: 17 residues. The chain's CDR3 is CASSLLSGGTGANVLTF. The CDR3 region has the DNA TGCGCCAGCAGCTTGTTGTCAGGGGGGACTGGGGCCAACGTCCTGACTTTC.

The genes are TRBV18 and TRBJ1-6; 10 positions match TRBD1. CDR3 length: 16 amino acids. Germline loops: CDR1 KGHSH, CDR2 LQKENI. J gave up 9 bases and V 5 bases, and 10 bases lay outside the gene matches. The CDR3 protein is CASSSTGTGVGSPLHF. CDR3 DNA: TGTGCCAGCTCAAGCACCGGGACAGGGGTCGGTTCACCCCTCCACTTT.

This clone has more than one count but fewer than ten. The J gene is TRBJ1-2, the V gene TRBV6-1; tentative D call: TRBD1 (6 bases). V was trimmed by 3 bases and J by 3 bases, leaving 11 bases between them. The CDR3 is 14 amino acids. The V gene's germline CDR1 is MNHNS and CDR2 SASEGT. The CDR3 region has the DNA TGTGCCAGCAGTGAGGGACATTGGGACTATGGCTACACCTTC. Its protein is CASSEGHWDYGYTF.

V is TRBV5-4 and J is TRBJ2-7; 7 bases map to TRBD1. This CDR3 comprises 14 residues. Germline trimming cut 1 base from V and 3 bases from J; bases unmatched to any gene: 4. Germline V gene sequence: CDR1 SGHNT, CDR2 YYREEE (reference sequence). For the CDR3, the DNA is TGTGCCAGCAGCTTGACAGGGGCTAACTACGAGCAGTACTTC. It is translated as CASSLTGANYEQYF.

This chain joins TRBV30 and TRBJ1-2, with 10 bases fitting TRBD1. The CDR3 extends over 17 amino acids. Per the germline V gene, CDR1 is GTSNPN and CDR2 is SVGIG (reference sequence). V gave up 3 bases and J gave up 2 bases; unmatched junction bases: 12. Written as DNA, the CDR3 is TGTGCCTGGAGAAAACACCCGCGGGGACAGGGGAACTATGGCTACACCTTC. Protein sequence: CAWRKHPRGQGNYGYTF.

The V and J genes are TRBV6-5 and TRBJ2-2; a possible D gene is TRBD2 (5 bases). With 5 bases removed from V and 6 bases from J, the gap between germline ends came to 16 bases. The CDR3 runs to 15 residues. CDR1 and CDR2 (germline): MNHEY, SVGAGI. CDR3: CASSRPRTGSGELFF. DNA of the CDR3: TGTGCCAGCAGTCGCCCCCGGACGGGGTCCGGGGAGCTGTTTTTT.

This clone was seen a single time. The V call is TRBV5-4, the J call TRBJ1-1; no clear D gene. V lost 4 bases, J lost 10 bases, and 26 bases lay in between. The CDR3 contains 16 residues. CDR1 and CDR2 (germline): SGHNT, YYREEE (reference sequence). CDR3 bases: TGTGCCAGCAGCCCAACTGGGCCCACCCCAACCTCGAGAGCTTTCTTT. Protein: CASSPTGPTPTSRAFF.

The chain combines TRBV7-8 with TRBJ1-5; D gene unclear. CDR1 and CDR2 (germline): SGHVS, FQNEAQ. This CDR3 has 14 residues. V lost 1 base and J 3 bases, leaving 7 bases between the germline ends. CDR3 bases: TGTGCCAGCAGCTTAGTTCAGTTCAATCAGCCCCAGCATTTT. This translates into CASSLVQFNQPQHF.